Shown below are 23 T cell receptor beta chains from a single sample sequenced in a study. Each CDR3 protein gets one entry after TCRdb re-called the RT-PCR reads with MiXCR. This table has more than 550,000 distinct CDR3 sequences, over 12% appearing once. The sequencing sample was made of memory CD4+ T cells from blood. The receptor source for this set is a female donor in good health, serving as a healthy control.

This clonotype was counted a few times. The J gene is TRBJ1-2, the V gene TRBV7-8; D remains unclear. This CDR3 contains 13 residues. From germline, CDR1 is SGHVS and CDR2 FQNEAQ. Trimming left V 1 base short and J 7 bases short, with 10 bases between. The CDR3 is CASSLESVGGYTF. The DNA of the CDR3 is TGTGCCAGCAGCTTAGAATCGGTTGGTGGCTACACCTTC.

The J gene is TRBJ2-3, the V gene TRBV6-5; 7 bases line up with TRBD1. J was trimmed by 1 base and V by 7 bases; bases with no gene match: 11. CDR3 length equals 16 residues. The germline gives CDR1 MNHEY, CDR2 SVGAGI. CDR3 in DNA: TGTGCCAGCATTCTAACCGGGACAGATGGCACAGATACGCAGTATTTT. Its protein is CASILTGTDGTDTQYF.

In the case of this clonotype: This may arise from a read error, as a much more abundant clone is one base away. CDR3 nucleotide sequence: TGCGCCAGCAGCCGGATGATAAACGACAATGAGCAGTTCTTC. Its translation: CASSRMINDNEQFF. V usage is TRBV5-1 and J usage is TRBJ2-1; D gene uncertain. Germline loops: CDR1 SGHRS, CDR2 YFSETQ. The CDR3 runs 14 residues. Trimming took 4 bases from V and 5 from J, leaving 13 bases between them.

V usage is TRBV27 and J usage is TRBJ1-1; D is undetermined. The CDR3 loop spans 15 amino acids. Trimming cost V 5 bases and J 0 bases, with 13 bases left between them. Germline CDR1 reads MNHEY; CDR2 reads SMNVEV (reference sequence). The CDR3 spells CASSVGTTLNTEAFF. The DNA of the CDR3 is TGTGCCAGCAGTGTAGGCACCACCCTGAACACTGAAGCTTTCTTT.

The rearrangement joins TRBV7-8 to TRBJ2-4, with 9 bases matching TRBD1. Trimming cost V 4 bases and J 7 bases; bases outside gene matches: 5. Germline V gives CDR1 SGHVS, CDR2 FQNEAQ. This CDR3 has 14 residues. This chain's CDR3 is CASSSRDRVNIQYF. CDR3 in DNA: TGTGCCAGCAGCTCCCGGGACAGGGTGAACATTCAGTACTTC.

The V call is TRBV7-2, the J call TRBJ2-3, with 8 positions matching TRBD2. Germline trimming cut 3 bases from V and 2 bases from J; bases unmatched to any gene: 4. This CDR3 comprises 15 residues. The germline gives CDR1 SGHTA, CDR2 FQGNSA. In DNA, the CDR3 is TGTGCCAGCAGCTTTAGCGGGACGGACACAGATACGCAGTATTTT. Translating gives CASSFSGTDTDTQYF.

The CDR3 is CASSQGGLTYQPQHF. The CDR3 region has the DNA TGCGCCAGCAGCCAAGGGGGACTGACCTATCAGCCCCAGCATTTT. V gene TRBV4-1 combines with J gene TRBJ1-5, with a tentative D call TRBD1 (5 bases). The CDR3 is made up of 15 amino acids. CDR1 and CDR2 from the germline V gene are MGHRA and YSYEKL. V was pared by 1 base and J by 5 bases, with 12 bases between.

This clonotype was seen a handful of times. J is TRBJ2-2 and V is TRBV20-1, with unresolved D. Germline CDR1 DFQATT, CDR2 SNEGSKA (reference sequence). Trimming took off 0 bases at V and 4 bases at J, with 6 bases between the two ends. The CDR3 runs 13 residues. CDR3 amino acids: CSARESTTGELFF. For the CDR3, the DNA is TGCAGTGCTAGAGAGTCGACCACCGGGGAGCTGTTTTTT.

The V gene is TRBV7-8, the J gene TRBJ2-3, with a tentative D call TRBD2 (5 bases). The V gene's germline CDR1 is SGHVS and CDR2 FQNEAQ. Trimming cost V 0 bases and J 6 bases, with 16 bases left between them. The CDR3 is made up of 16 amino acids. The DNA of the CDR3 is TGTGCCAGCAGCTTAGCCGGCTGGGGAGCTCTGGATACGCAGTATTTT. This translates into CASSLAGWGALDTQYF.

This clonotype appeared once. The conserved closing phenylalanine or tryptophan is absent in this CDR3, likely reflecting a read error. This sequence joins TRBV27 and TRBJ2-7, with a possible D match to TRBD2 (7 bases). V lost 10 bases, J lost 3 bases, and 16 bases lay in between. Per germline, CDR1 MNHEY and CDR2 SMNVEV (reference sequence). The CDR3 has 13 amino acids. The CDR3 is CAIRRGGGYEQYL. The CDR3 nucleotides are TGTGCCATCCGGAGGGGGGGCGGCTACGAGCAGTACCTC.

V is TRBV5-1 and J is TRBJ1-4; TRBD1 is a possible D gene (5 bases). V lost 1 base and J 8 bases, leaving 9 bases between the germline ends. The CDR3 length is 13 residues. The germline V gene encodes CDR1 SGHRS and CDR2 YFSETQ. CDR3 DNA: TGCGCCAGCAGCTTGACACAGGCCGAAAAACTGTTTTTT. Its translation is CASSLTQAEKLFF.

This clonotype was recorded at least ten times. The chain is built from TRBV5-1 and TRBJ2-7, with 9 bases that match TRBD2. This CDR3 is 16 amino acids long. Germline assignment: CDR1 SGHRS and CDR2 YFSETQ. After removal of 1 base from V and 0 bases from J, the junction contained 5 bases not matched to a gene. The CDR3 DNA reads TGCGCCAGCAGCTTGATGCTAGCGGGGACCTCCTACGAGCAGTACTTC. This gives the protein CASSLMLAGTSYEQYF.

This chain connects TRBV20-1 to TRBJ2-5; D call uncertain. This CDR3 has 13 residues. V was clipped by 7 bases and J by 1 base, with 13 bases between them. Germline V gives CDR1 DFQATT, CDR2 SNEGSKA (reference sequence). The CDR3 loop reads CSGTDVRQETQYF. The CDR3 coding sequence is TGCAGTGGCACGGACGTCCGCCAAGAGACCCAGTACTTC.

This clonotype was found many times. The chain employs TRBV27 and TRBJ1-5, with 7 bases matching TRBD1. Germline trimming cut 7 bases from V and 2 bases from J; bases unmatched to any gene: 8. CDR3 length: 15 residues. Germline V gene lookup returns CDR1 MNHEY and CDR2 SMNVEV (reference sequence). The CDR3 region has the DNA TGTGCCAGCATGGCGGGACAGCGGGGCAATCAGCCCCAGCATTTT. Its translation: CASMAGQRGNQPQHF.

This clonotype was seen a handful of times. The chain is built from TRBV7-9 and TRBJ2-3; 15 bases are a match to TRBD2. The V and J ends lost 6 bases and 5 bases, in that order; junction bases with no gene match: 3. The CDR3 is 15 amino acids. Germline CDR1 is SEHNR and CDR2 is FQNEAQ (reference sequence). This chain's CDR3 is CASRLGLAGGDTQYF. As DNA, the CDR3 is TGTGCCAGCAGATTGGGACTAGCGGGAGGAGATACGCAGTATTTT.

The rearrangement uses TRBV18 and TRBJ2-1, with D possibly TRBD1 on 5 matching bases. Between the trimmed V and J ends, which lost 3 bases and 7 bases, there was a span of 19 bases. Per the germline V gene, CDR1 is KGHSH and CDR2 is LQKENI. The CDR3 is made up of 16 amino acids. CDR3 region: CASSPSQPGWSNEQFF. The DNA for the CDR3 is TGTGCCAGCTCACCGTCACAGCCAGGGTGGTCGAATGAGCAGTTCTTC.

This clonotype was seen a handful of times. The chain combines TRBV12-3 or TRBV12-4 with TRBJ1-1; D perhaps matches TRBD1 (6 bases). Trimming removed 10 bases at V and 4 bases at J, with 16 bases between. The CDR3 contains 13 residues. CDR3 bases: TGTGCCACCGGGTCTCGAGGGGGCACTGAAGCTTTCTTT. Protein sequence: CATGSRGGTEAFF.

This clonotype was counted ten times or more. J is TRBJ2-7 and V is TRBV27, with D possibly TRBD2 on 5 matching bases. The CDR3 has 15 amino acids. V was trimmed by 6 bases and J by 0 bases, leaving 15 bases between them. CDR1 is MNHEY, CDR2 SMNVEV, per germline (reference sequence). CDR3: CASSHPAGLSYEQYF. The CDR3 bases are TGTGCCAGCAGCCACCCCGCGGGCCTCTCCTACGAGCAGTACTTC.

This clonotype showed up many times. This CDR3 reads CASSLRGMNTEAFF. The CDR3 DNA reads TGTGCCAGCAGCTTGCGCGGGATGAACACTGAAGCTTTCTTT. V usage is TRBV7-2 and J usage is TRBJ1-1; no clear D gene. Trimming cost V 3 bases and J 0 bases, with 8 bases left between them. The CDR3 is 14 amino acids. Germline loops: CDR1 SGHTA, CDR2 FQGNSA.

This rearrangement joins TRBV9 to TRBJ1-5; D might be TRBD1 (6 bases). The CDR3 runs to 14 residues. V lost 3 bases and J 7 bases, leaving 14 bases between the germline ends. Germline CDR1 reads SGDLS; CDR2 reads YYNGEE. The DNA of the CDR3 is TGTGCCAGCAGCGCCCAGGGGTCAGGACAGCCCCAGCATTTT. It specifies CASSAQGSGQPQHF.

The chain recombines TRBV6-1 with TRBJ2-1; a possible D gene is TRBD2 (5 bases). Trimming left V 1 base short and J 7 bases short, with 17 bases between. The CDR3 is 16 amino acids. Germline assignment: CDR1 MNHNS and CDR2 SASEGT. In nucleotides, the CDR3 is TGTGCCAGCAGTGAAGGTTCGGCAGGAGGTGAGAATGAGCAGTTCTTC. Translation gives CASSEGSAGGENEQFF.

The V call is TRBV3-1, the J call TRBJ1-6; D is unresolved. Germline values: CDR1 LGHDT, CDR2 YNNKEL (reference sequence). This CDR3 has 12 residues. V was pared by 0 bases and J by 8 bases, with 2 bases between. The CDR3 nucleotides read TGTGCCAGCAGCCAAGAAGATTCACCCCTCCACTTT. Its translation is CASSQEDSPLHF.

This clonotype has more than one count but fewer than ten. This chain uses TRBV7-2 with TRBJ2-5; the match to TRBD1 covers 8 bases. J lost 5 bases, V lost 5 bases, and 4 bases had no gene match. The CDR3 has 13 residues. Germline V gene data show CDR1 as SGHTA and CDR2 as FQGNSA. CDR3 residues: CASSGQGAETQYF. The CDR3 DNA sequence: TGTGCCAGCAGCGGTCAGGGGGCTGAGACCCAGTACTTC.